The rows below give T cell receptor beta chains drawn from one sample of a study of cytomegalovirus exposure and HLA in healthy donors. Profiling relied on immunoSEQ multiplex PCR, and the TCRdb table lists in-frame clones only, not all of them. The data hold 120,000 or so clones, with approximately 75% observed a single time. The sample taken for sequencing was PBMCs. All receptors come from a woman between 50 and 59 years old in good health and CMV-seronegative. The CDR3 runs from the conserved cysteine through the conserved F or W. D genes are given only for firm matches. Size is omitted from some rows. Given values are once, few, many or a class for expanded clones.

CDR3: CASSLTGGATDTQYF
DNA: TGTGCCAGCAGCCTGACAGGGGGCGCGACAGATACGCAGTATTTT
D: TRBD1
V: TRBV7-9
size: NA
J: TRBJ2-3

CDR3: CASSQEMGQVVNEQFF
DNA: TGCGCCAGCAGCCAGGAGATGGGGCAGGTGGTGAATGAGCAGTTCTTC
D: NA
V: TRBV4-1
size: NA
J: TRBJ2-1

CDR3: CARGALAGSYPTYEQYF
DNA: TGTGCAAGGGGGGCACTAGCGGGGTCTTATCCTACCTACGAGCAGTACTTC
D: TRBD2
V: TRBV7-3
size: NA
J: TRBJ2-7

CDR3: CASSVAQGLDLTDTQYF
DNA: TGTGCCAGCAGCGTAGCCCAGGGCCTCGACCTCACAGATACGCAGTATTTT
D: NA
V: TRBV9
size: many
J: TRBJ2-3

CDR3: CASERITNYGYTF
DNA: TGTGCCAGCGAGAGGATTACTAACTATGGCTACACCTTC
D: NA
V: TRBV2
size: few
J: TRBJ1-2

CDR3: CASSYEVGASSYEQYF
DNA: TGTGCCAGCAGTTACGAAGTCGGAGCTAGCTCCTACGAGCAGTACTTC
D: NA
V: TRBV6-5
size: NA
J: TRBJ2-7

CDR3: CASRKTGTSTDTQYF
DNA: TGTGCCAGCAGAAAGACTGGAACTAGCACAGATACGCAGTATTTT
D: NA
V: TRBV9
size: few
J: TRBJ2-3

CDR3: CSVEVLTSGNYNEQFF
DNA: TGCAGCGTTGAAGTTTTGACTAGCGGAAACTACAATGAGCAGTTCTTC
D: TRBD2
V: TRBV29-1
size: few
J: TRBJ2-1

CDR3: CASSPISGSAYEQYF
DNA: TGTGCCAGCAGCCCAATTAGCGGGAGTGCCTACGAGCAGTACTTC
D: TRBD2
V: TRBV27
size: NA
J: TRBJ2-7

CDR3: CASSRRFGEETQYF
DNA: TGTGCCAGCAGCCGTCGTTTCGGGGAAGAGACCCAGTACTTC
D: NA
V: TRBV5-6
size: NA
J: TRBJ2-5

CDR3: CASSQRARASGSFTDTQYF
DNA: TGCGCCAGCAGCCAGAGGGCCCGCGCTAGCGGGAGTTTTACAGATACGCAGTATTTT
D: TRBD2
V: TRBV4-1
size: NA
J: TRBJ2-3

CDR3: CASSPRQGSSYNEQFF
DNA: TGTGCCAGCAGCCCCAGACAGGGTAGCTCCTACAATGAGCAGTTCTTC
D: TRBD1
V: TRBV7-9
size: NA
J: TRBJ2-1

CDR3: CSTAGVWNTEAFF
DNA: TGCAGCACCGCAGGGGTGTGGAACACTGAAGCTTTCTTT
D: NA
V: TRBV29-1
size: NA
J: TRBJ1-1

CDR3: CASAPGTSGRHEQYF
DNA: TGTGCCAGCGCGCCCGGGACTAGCGGGCGGCACGAGCAGTACTTC
D: TRBD2
V: TRBV5-6
size: few
J: TRBJ2-7

CDR3: CASSPRTSGNEQYF
DNA: TGTGCCAGCAGCCCGAGGACTAGCGGTAACGAGCAGTACTTC
D: TRBD2
V: TRBV7-3
size: NA
J: TRBJ2-7

CDR3: CASSPEATQETQYF
DNA: TGTGCCAGCAGCCCCGAGGCCACCCAAGAGACCCAGTACTTC
D: NA
V: TRBV5-6
size: NA
J: TRBJ2-5

CDR3: CASSSPYSKGAEQYF
DNA: TGTGCCAGCAGCTCCCCATATTCTAAGGGGGCCGAGCAGTACTTC
D: TRBD1
V: TRBV7-6
size: once
J: TRBJ2-7

CDR3: CASSILGYDYGYTF
DNA: TGTGCCAGTAGTATACTCGGGTACGACTATGGCTACACCTTC
D: NA
V: TRBV19
size: NA
J: TRBJ1-2

CDR3: CSSSRVTGTRPNEQFF
DNA: TGTTCCAGCAGCCGGGTCACCGGGACTAGACCCAATGAGCAGTTCTTC
D: TRBD2
V: TRBV7-9
size: NA
J: TRBJ2-1

CDR3: CASFRSGSGANVLTF
DNA: TGTGCCAGCTTTCGTAGCGGGAGCGGGGCCAACGTCCTGACTTTC
D: TRBD2
V: TRBV7-3
size: NA
J: TRBJ2-6

CDR3: CASSSRGQGVHGYTF
DNA: TGTGCCAGCAGCTCTCGGGGACAGGGGGTACATGGCTACACCTTC
D: TRBD1
V: TRBV5-6
size: NA
J: TRBJ1-2

CDR3: CASSQEGGSGANVLTF
DNA: TGCGCCAGCAGCCAAGAGGGGGGCTCTGGGGCCAACGTCCTGACTTTC
D: NA
V: TRBV4-1
size: few
J: TRBJ2-6

CDR3: CAIGADGYGYTF
DNA: TGTGCCATAGGGGCGGACGGCTATGGCTACACCTTC
D: NA
V: TRBV6-6
size: NA
J: TRBJ1-2

CDR3: CSVEDQVVSGENTDTQYF
DNA: TGCAGCGTTGAAGATCAAGTGGTCTCAGGCGAAAACACAGATACGCAGTATTTT
D: NA
V: TRBV29-1
size: NA
J: TRBJ2-3

CDR3: CSVPRYNEQFF
DNA: TGCAGCGTCCCACGGTACAATGAGCAGTTCTTC
D: NA
V: TRBV29-1
size: few
J: TRBJ2-1

CDR3: CASSLIPTGGNEQYF
DNA: TGCGCCAGCAGCCTGATCCCCACAGGCGGGAACGAGCAGTACTTC
D: NA
V: TRBV5-1
size: NA
J: TRBJ2-7

CDR3: CASSPPSEGLQYF
DNA: TGTGCCAGCTCACCACCATCAGAGGGCCTACAGTACTTC
D: NA
V: TRBV18
size: NA
J: TRBJ2-4

CDR3: CASSVQRGSQETQYF
DNA: TGTGCCAGCAGTGTTCAGCGGGGATCCCAAGAGACCCAGTACTTC
D: TRBD2
V: TRBV6-1
size: NA
J: TRBJ2-5

CDR3: CASSVPGVRNQPQHF
DNA: TGTGCCAGCAGCGTCCCAGGGGTCAGGAATCAGCCCCAGCATTTT
D: NA
V: TRBV9
size: NA
J: TRBJ1-5

CDR3: CASSREAYNTDTQYF
DNA: TGTGCCAGCAGCCGAGAGGCTTATAACACAGATACGCAGTATTTT
D: NA
V: TRBV7-3
size: NA
J: TRBJ2-3

CDR3: CASSLNTGTGSLYGYTF
DNA: TGTGCCAGCAGCTTGAACACCGGGACAGGGTCCCTCTATGGCTACACCTTC
D: TRBD1
V: TRBV7-9
size: NA
J: TRBJ1-2

CDR3: CASSLVGQGAHYEQYF
DNA: TGTGCCAGCAGCTTGGTGGGACAAGGTGCCCACTACGAGCAGTACTTC
D: NA
V: TRBV5-6
size: NA
J: TRBJ2-7

CDR3: CASSLTGALYNEQFF
DNA: TGTGCCAGCAGCTTGACGGGAGCCCTCTACAATGAGCAGTTCTTC
D: NA
V: TRBV5-6
size: NA
J: TRBJ2-1

CDR3: CSSSLSSHGGYGYTF
DNA: TGTTCCAGCAGCTTATCGTCTCATGGGGGGTATGGCTACACCTTC
D: NA
V: TRBV7-9
size: NA
J: TRBJ1-2

CDR3: CASSKEGGPSYEQYF
DNA: TGTGCCAGCAGCAAAGAGGGGGGGCCCTCCTACGAGCAGTACTTC
D: NA
V: TRBV21-1
size: few
J: TRBJ2-7

CDR3: CASSLGLARETQYF
DNA: TGTGCCAGCAGCTTAGGACTAGCACGGGAGACCCAGTACTTC
D: TRBD2
V: TRBV11-2
size: NA
J: TRBJ2-5

CDR3: CASSVQTSGYQETQYF
DNA: TGTGCCAGCAGTGTGCAGACTAGCGGGTACCAAGAGACCCAGTACTTC
D: TRBD2
V: TRBV6-1
size: NA
J: TRBJ2-5

CDR3: CASSLWTENTGELFF
DNA: TGTGCCAGCAGCTTATGGACAGAGAACACCGGGGAGCTGTTTTTT
D: NA
V: TRBV7-2
size: NA
J: TRBJ2-2

CDR3: CASSPLLEIYGYTF
DNA: TGTGCCAGCTCACCACTTTTGGAGATCTATGGCTACACCTTC
D: NA
V: TRBV18
size: NA
J: TRBJ1-2

CDR3: CAIRDRQETQYF
DNA: TGTGCCATCCGGGACAGACAAGAGACCCAGTACTTC
D: TRBD1
V: TRBV10-3
size: NA
J: TRBJ2-5

CDR3: CASSTSRGYTF
DNA: TGTGCCAGTAGTACGAGTCGTGGCTACACCTTC
D: NA
V: TRBV19
size: NA
J: TRBJ1-2

CDR3: CASSRSSYEQYF
DNA: TGTGCCAGCAGCCGCAGCTCCTACGAGCAGTACTTC
D: NA
V: TRBV12-1
size: NA
J: TRBJ2-7

CDR3: CASSYSGGYNEQFF
DNA: TGTGCCAGCAGTTACTCAGGGGGATACAATGAGCAGTTCTTC
D: NA
V: TRBV6-5
size: few
J: TRBJ2-1

CDR3: CASSRQGFYEQYF
DNA: TGTGCCAGCAGCCGACAGGGGTTCTACGAGCAGTACTTC
D: TRBD1
V: TRBV27
size: NA
J: TRBJ2-7

CDR3: CASSRDRSSYNEQFF
DNA: TGTGCCAGCAGTCGCGACCGGAGCTCCTACAATGAGCAGTTCTTC
D: NA
V: TRBV6-5
size: NA
J: TRBJ2-1

CDR3: CASSPYRASGTYNEQFF
DNA: TGTGCCAGCAGCCCCTACCGGGCTAGCGGAACCTACAATGAGCAGTTCTTC
D: TRBD2
V: TRBV13
size: once
J: TRBJ2-1

CDR3: CASPREVETGELFF
DNA: TGTGCCAGCCCCCGGGAGGTGGAGACCGGGGAGCTGTTTTTT
D: NA
V: TRBV21-1
size: NA
J: TRBJ2-2

CDR3: CASSLGPGGNYGYTF
DNA: TGTGCCAGCAGCTTAGGGCCGGGGGGTAACTATGGCTACACCTTC
D: NA
V: TRBV11-2
size: NA
J: TRBJ1-2

CDR3: CASLPGGLGGYTF
DNA: TGTGCCAGTCTTCCGGGGGGCCTCGGGGGCTACACCTTC
D: NA
V: TRBV19
size: few
J: TRBJ1-2

CDR3: CASNIAGGLYEQYF
DNA: TGTGCCAGCAACATAGCGGGAGGGCTTTACGAGCAGTACTTC
D: TRBD2
V: TRBV28
size: NA
J: TRBJ2-7

CDR3: CASEEGAVSNQPQHF
DNA: TGTGCCAGCGAAGAGGGGGCGGTGAGCAATCAGCCCCAGCATTTT
D: TRBD1
V: TRBV28
size: NA
J: TRBJ1-5

CDR3: CASSPSRERETQYF
DNA: TGTGCCAGCAGCCCAAGCAGAGAGCGGGAGACCCAGTACTTC
D: NA
V: TRBV7-9
size: NA
J: TRBJ2-5

CDR3: CASSVETSGIYEQYF
DNA: TGTGCCAGCAGCGTAGAAACTAGCGGGATATACGAGCAGTACTTC
D: TRBD2
V: TRBV9
size: NA
J: TRBJ2-7

CDR3: CASSLIAGSQETQYF
DNA: TGCGCCAGCAGCTTGATAGCGGGATCCCAAGAGACCCAGTACTTC
D: TRBD2
V: TRBV5-1
size: NA
J: TRBJ2-5